These 6 T cell receptor beta chains share one sample of origin, sequenced in a study of blood T cell repertoires in COVID-19. TCRdb's copy holds only in-frame clones and misses some; the assay was immunoSEQ multiplex PCR. The data contain about 260,000 clones, 84% of them singletons. What was sequenced was peripheral blood. These receptors all stem from a man between 60 and 70 years old with acute or convalescent COVID-19.

Only one count was recorded for this clone. The CDR3 reads CASSLIPGMSTDTQYF. The CDR3 DNA is TGTGCCAGCAGCTTAATTCCAGGGATGAGCACAGATACGCAGTATTTT. The chain carries TRBV7-3 and TRBJ2-3; D is possibly TRBD1 (5 bases). Germline CDR1 and CDR2: SGHTA and FQGTGA. The CDR3 is 16 amino acids. V lost 1 base and J 0 bases, leaving 11 bases between the germline ends.

The chain links TRBV4-3 to TRBJ2-7, with D tentatively TRBD1 (6 bases). The ends were cut back, 1 base at V and 5 bases at J, with 18 bases in the middle. The CDR3 is made up of 16 amino acids. Germline CDR1 and CDR2: LGHNA and YSLEER. The CDR3 bases are TGCGCCAGCAGCCAAGGTCGGGCAGGGGATAACGACGAGCAGTACTTC. It translates to CASSQGRAGDNDEQYF.

This clone occurred once. The gene calls are TRBV30 and TRBJ2-2; TRBD2 is a possible D gene (6 bases). CDR1 and CDR2 from the germline V gene are GTSNPN and SVGIG (reference sequence). Trimming left V 5 bases short and J 5 bases short, with 12 bases between. The CDR3 has 13 residues. The CDR3 DNA follows: TGTGCCTGGGGCCGAGGACTAACCGGGGAGCTGTTTTTT. Its translation is CAWGRGLTGELFF.

The rearrangement links TRBV19 to TRBJ2-5, with 7 bases lining up with TRBD1. The V gene's germline CDR1 is LNHDA and CDR2 SQIVND (reference sequence). Germline trimming cut 5 bases from V and 3 bases from J; bases unmatched to any gene: 3. The CDR3 covers 13 residues. CDR3 in DNA: TGTGCCAGTAGTGACAGGGTTAAAGAGACCCAGTACTTC. It translates to CASSDRVKETQYF.

The chain's CDR3 is CASSLAGGGNEQFF. CDR3 in DNA: TGTGCCAGCAGCTTGGCTGGCGGGGGTAATGAGCAGTTCTTC. The chain recombines TRBV5-4 with TRBJ2-1; TRBD2 aligns across 7 bases. This CDR3 is built from 14 residues. Germline loops: CDR1 SGHNT, CDR2 YYREEE (reference sequence). The J segment lost 7 bases and the V segment lost 0 bases, leaving 4 bases of the junction unmatched.

The gene calls are TRBV5-4 and TRBJ2-7; TRBD1 aligns across 8 bases. CDR3 length equals 15 residues. Germline CDR1 is SGHNT and CDR2 is YYREEE (reference sequence). The ends lost 1 base at V and 2 bases at J; junction bases unmatched: 5. CDR3 DNA sequence: TGTGCCAGCAGCTTGTCCGGGACAGGTGCCTACGAGCAGTACTTC. It yields the protein CASSLSGTGAYEQYF.